Below, 3 T cell receptor beta chains from the same sample are listed, as sequenced in a study of OX40 agonist ivuxolimab in advanced cancers. Assay: immunoSEQ multiplex PCR; the TCRdb copy retains only in-frame clones and omits some. The sample has under 90,000 clones; roughly 90% are singletons. The sequences come from CD4+ or CD8+ T cells sorted from blood, collected in a trial of the OX40 agonist ivuxolimab. The receptor set was obtained from an adult with an advanced solid tumor such as melanoma, head and neck, liver or kidney cancer.

The chain carries TRBV27 and TRBJ1-6; D not certain. V was clipped by 3 bases and J by 7 bases, with 7 bases between them. CDR3 length: 13 amino acids. The germline V gene has CDR1 MNHEY and CDR2 SMNVEV (reference sequence). This CDR3 is CASSLYRNSPLHF. The CDR3, as DNA: TGTGCCAGCAGTTTGTATCGAAATTCACCCCTCCACTTT.

The chain combines TRBV28 with TRBJ1-3; TRBD1 might be the D (5 bases). CDR1 is MDHEN, CDR2 SYDVKM, per germline. CDR3 length: 17 amino acids. Trimming removed 1 base at V and 8 bases at J, with 21 bases between. The CDR3 DNA is TGTGCCAGCAGTTTATTGGGGGGGGGTGGCCTGGTAGACACCATATATTTT. Protein: CASSLLGGGGLVDTIYF.

For the CDR3, the DNA is TGCAGCGTTGAAGAGGAAAGGGGAGGTACTGGCTACACCTTC. It yields the protein CSVEEERGGTGYTF. V is TRBV29-1 and J is TRBJ1-2; D is possibly TRBD1 (5 bases). V lost 0 bases and J 7 bases, leaving 15 bases between the germline ends. The CDR3 spans 14 residues. In germline, CDR1 is SQVTM, CDR2 ANQGSEA.